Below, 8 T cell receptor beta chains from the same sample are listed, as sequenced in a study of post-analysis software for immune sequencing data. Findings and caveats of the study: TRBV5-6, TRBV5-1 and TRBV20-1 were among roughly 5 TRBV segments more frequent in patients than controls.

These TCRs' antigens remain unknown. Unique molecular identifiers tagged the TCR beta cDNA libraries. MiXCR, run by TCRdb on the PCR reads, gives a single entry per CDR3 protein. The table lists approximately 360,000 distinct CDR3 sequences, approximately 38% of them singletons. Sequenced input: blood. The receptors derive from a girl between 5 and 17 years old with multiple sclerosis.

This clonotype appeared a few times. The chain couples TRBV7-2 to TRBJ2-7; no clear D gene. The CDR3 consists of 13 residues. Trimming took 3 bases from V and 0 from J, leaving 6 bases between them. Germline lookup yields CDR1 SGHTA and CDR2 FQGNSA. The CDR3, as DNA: TGTGCCAGCAGCTTGGACGACTCCTACGAGCAGTACTTC. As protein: CASSLDDSYEQYF.

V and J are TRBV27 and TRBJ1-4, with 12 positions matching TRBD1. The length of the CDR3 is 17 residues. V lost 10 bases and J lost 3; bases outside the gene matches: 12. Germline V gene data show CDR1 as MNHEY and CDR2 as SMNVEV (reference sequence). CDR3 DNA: TGTGCCACCCCGGGACAGGGGGCTTCGGAGGCTAATGAAAAACTGTTTTTT. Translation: CATPGQGASEANEKLFF.

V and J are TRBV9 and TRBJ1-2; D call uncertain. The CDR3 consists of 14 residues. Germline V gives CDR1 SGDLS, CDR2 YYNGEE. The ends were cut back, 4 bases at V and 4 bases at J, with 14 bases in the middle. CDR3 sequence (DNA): TGTGCCAGCAGCTCCGGCGCGGGAGGCTATGGCTACACCTTC. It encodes CASSSGAGGYGYTF.

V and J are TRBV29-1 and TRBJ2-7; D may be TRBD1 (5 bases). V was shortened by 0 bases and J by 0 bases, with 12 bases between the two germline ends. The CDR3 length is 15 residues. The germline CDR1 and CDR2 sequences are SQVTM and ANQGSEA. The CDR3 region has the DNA TGCAGCGTTGAAGACGAGGACACGAGCTCCTACGAGCAGTACTTC. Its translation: CSVEDEDTSSYEQYF.

In DNA form, the CDR3 reads TGTGCCAGCAGCCAAGGGACAGGGTATACGCAGTATTTT. Amino acid sequence: CASSQGTGYTQYF. The chain uses TRBV3-1 and TRBJ2-3, with 8 bases aligning to TRBD1. The ends lost 1 base at V and 7 bases at J; junction bases unmatched: 1. This CDR3 contains 13 residues. Germline loops: CDR1 LGHDT, CDR2 YNNKEL (reference sequence).

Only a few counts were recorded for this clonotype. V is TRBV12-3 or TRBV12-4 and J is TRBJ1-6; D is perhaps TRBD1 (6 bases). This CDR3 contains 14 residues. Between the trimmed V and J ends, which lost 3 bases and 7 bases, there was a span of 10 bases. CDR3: CASSLSGGNSPLHF. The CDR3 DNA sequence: TGTGCCAGCAGTTTGTCCGGGGGCAATTCACCCCTCCACTTT.

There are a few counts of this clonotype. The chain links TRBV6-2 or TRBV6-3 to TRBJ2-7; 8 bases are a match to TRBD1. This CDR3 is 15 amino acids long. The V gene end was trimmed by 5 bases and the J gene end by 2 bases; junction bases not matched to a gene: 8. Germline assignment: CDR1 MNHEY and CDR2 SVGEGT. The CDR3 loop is CASSIGQGVTYEQYF. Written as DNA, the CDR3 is TGTGCCAGCAGTATTGGACAGGGCGTGACCTACGAGCAGTACTTC.

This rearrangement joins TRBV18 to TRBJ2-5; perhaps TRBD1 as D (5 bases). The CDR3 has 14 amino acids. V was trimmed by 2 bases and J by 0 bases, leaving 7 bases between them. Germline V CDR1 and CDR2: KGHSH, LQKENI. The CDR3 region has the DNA TGTGCCAGCTCACCAGACAGAGACCAAGAGACCCAGTACTTC. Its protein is CASSPDRDQETQYF.